The rows below give T cell receptor beta chains drawn from one sample of a study of shared clonotypes between healthy human individuals. The protocol was immunoSEQ multiplex PCR, while the TCRdb copy is restricted to in-frame clones and leaves out a portion. The sample includes approximately 2.3 million clones, approximately 93% of them seen just once. The sequenced sample consisted of naive CD4+ T cells from PBMCs. Receptor source: a man younger than 35 in good health. Some clones in this sample may be carry-over from other donors' samples. Both conserved end residues are part of each CDR3. The D gene is left open where the match is weak. The size of a clone is reported for some rows only, either as once, few or many, or as a class for expanded clones.

v_gene,len,abundance,j_gene,d_gene,CDR3nt,CDR3aa
TRBV5-1,15,-,TRBJ1-4,TRBD1,TGCGCCAGCAGCAGAGCCGGGACAGGGGGTGAAAAACTGTTTTTT,CASSRAGTGGEKLFF
TRBV7-2,17,-,TRBJ2-1,-,TGTGCCAGCAGCTCACCACAGGGTTCCCGACGGGTAGGTGAGCAGTTCTTC,CASSSPQGSRRVGEQFF
TRBV28,17,-,TRBJ2-3,TRBD2,TGTGCCAGCAGTTCACCAGGACTAGCGGACCGCACAGATACGCAGTATTTT,CASSSPGLADRTDTQYF
TRBV30,16,-,TRBJ2-7,TRBD2,TGTGCCTGGAGTGTATTGAGGACTAGCGGGAGTTACGAGCAGTACTTC,CAWSVLRTSGSYEQYF
TRBV30,13,once,TRBJ1-2,-,TGTGCCTGGGGGGGAAGAAGGGCGAATGGCTACACCTTC,CAWGGRRANGYTF
TRBV28,15,-,TRBJ1-1,-,TGTGCCAGCATCGCGCCGGGGCTATCGAACACTGAAGCTTTCTTT,CASIAPGLSNTEAFF
TRBV6-6,15,-,TRBJ2-1,-,TGTGCCAGCAGGCCACCGGGTTCCGACTACAATGAGCAGTTCTTC,CASRPPGSDYNEQFF
TRBV4-3,14,-,TRBJ1-2,-,TGCGCCAGCAGCCAGACCGACAGGATCTATGGCTACACCTTC,CASSQTDRIYGYTF
TRBV15,14,-,TRBJ2-1,-,TGTGCCACCGGATCTCGGGCGGCCTACAATGAGCAGTTCTTC,CATGSRAAYNEQFF
TRBV28,15,-,TRBJ2-5,-,TGTGCCAGCAGTTTTGGGACAACGCCGCAAGAGACCCAGTACTTC,CASSFGTTPQETQYF
TRBV14,17,once,TRBJ2-1,-,TGTGCCAGCAGCCAAGAAGAGCGGGCAGAGGGATACAATGAGCAGTTCTTC,CASSQEERAEGYNEQFF
TRBV7-9,13,-,TRBJ2-1,-,TGTGCCAGCAGCTCGCGGGGCCCCTCTGCGCAGTTCTTC,CASSSRGPSAQFF
TRBV5-4,15,-,TRBJ2-7,-,TGTGCCAGCAGCTCCTCAGGGAACTCCCACCACGAGCAGTACTTC,CASSSSGNSHHEQYF
TRBV4-1,17,-,TRBJ2-5,TRBD1,TGCGCCAGCAGCCCTCGGGACAGGGGGTCTCAACAAGAGACCCAGTACTTC,CASSPRDRGSQQETQYF
TRBV14,16,-,TRBJ2-6,-,TGTGCCAGCAGCCCCCTCATGGGATCTGGGGCCAACGTCCTGACTTTC,CASSPLMGSGANVLTF
TRBV9,13,-,TRBJ2-5,-,TGTGCCAGCAGCTTCACAGGAGCAGAGACCCAGTACTTC,CASSFTGAETQYF
TRBV29-1,12,once,TRBJ2-7,-,TGCAGCCCGGGGCCTGGAGGCTACGAGCAGTACTTC,CSPGPGGYEQYF
TRBV18,15,once,TRBJ1-5,TRBD1,TGTGCCAGCTCGCCGGGACAGGGGGCATTACAGCCCCAGCATTTT,CASSPGQGALQPQHF
TRBV5-4,15,-,TRBJ2-1,TRBD2,TGTGCCAGCAGCTTGGAGCGGGGGAACTACAATGAGCAGTTCTTC,CASSLERGNYNEQFF
TRBV6-6,14,-,TRBJ1-1,-,TGTGCCAGCACCAACGGGGGAAGAGGCACTGAAGCTTTCTTT,CASTNGGRGTEAFF
TRBV5-1,15,-,TRBJ2-7,-,TGCGCCAGCAGCTTGGGACCCAGGGGAAACTACGAGCAGTACTTC,CASSLGPRGNYEQYF
TRBV28,16,-,TRBJ2-7,TRBD2,TGTGCCAGCAGTTTTCGTCTAGCGGGGGGCTCCTACGAGCAGTACTTC,CASSFRLAGGSYEQYF
TRBV6-1,14,-,TRBJ2-1,-,TGTGCCATCCTAAACGGGGGCTCCTACAATGAGCAGTTCTTC,CAILNGGSYNEQFF
TRBV9,14,-,TRBJ1-2,TRBD1,TGTGCCAGCAGCGCAAGACAGGGAACTTATGGCTACACCTTC,CASSARQGTYGYTF
TRBV28,13,-,TRBJ2-7,-,TGTGCCAGCAGTGAGACTAGAAGCAACGAGCAGTACTTC,CASSETRSNEQYF